These 17 T cell receptor beta chains originate from one sample sequenced in a study of vaccination effects on CD4 cells after COVID-19. After expansion with viral peptide pools in the ViraFEST assay, antigen-specific CD4+ T cells were sequenced. On roughly day 10 of culture, CD4+ T cells were separated out. Vaccine recipients, nucleocapsid antibody negative, had no prior SARS-CoV-2 infection. Generated by immunoSEQ multiplex PCR, the TCRdb table keeps only in-frame clones and is missing some. The data contain approximately 25,000 clones, roughly 74% of them singletons. These receptors' antigens are unknown. Sequencing used CD4+ T cells from PBMCs cultured with HCoV-NL63 spike peptides, obtained before COVID-19 vaccination. These receptors were obtained from a human donor who received a COVID-19 vaccine.

The chain joins TRBV3-1 (or the pseudogene TRBV3-2) to TRBJ2-3; a weak D match, TRBD2 (7 bases). The germline V gene encodes CDR1 LGHDT and CDR2 YNNKEL (reference sequence). The CDR3 has 17 residues. The V end was cut by 3 bases, the J end by 3 bases, with 19 bases between. CDR3 nucleotide sequence: TGTGCCAGCAGCCAGGGGGGGCTAGCGGAAGGGACAGATACGCAGTATTTT. Encoded protein: CASSQGGLAEGTDTQYF.

This clone was seen more than once but under ten times. The gene calls are TRBV5-5 and TRBJ2-2; D possibly corresponds to TRBD1 (6 bases). The CDR3 length is 17 residues. Germline lookup yields CDR1 SGHKS and CDR2 YYEKEE (reference sequence). Trimming took 0 bases from V and 2 from J, leaving 14 bases between them. The CDR3, as DNA: TGTGCCAGCAGCTTGGATACAGGGATCTCCAACACCGGGGAGCTGTTTTTT. It encodes CASSLDTGISNTGELFF.

The V call is TRBV10-3, the J call TRBJ1-3; D gene uncertain. CDR3 size: 17 residues. Germline V gene lookup returns CDR1 ENHRY and CDR2 SYGVKD. Trimming removed 6 bases from V and 1 base from J, with 19 bases in between. CDR3 sequence: CAISSGRTYSSGNTIYF. In nucleotides, the CDR3 is TGTGCCATCAGCTCTGGGCGGACGTACTCTTCTGGAAACACCATATATTTT.

This chain links TRBV6-5 with TRBJ1-4; D gene unclear. Per the germline V gene, CDR1 is MNHEY and CDR2 is SVGAGI. This CDR3 comprises 14 residues. Trimming removed 0 bases at V and 3 bases at J, with 5 bases between. The CDR3 protein is CASSYSWANEKLFF. The CDR3 DNA reads as TGTGCCAGCAGTTACTCCTGGGCTAATGAAAAACTGTTTTTT.

The chain combines TRBV4-3 with TRBJ2-3, with TRBD2 matching 8 bases. Germline V gives CDR1 LGHNA, CDR2 YSLEER. This CDR3 spans 17 amino acids. J lost 8 bases, V lost 0 bases, and 13 bases had no gene match. The CDR3 DNA sequence: TGCGCCAGCAGCCAAGATGTACGGGGGGGCCCGCAGGGTACGCAGTATTTT. Its translation: CASSQDVRGGPQGTQYF.

The rearrangement links TRBV11-1 to TRBJ2-7, with D perhaps TRBD2 (6 bases). This CDR3 has 15 amino acids. V was cut by 1 base and J by 2 bases, with 12 bases left in between. From germline, CDR1 is SGHAT and CDR2 FQDESV (reference sequence). The CDR3 DNA reads TGTGCCAGCAGCTTAGGGGTAGCGGCCCCCTACGAGCAGTACTTC. This sequence encodes CASSLGVAAPYEQYF. The variable domain in full, completed from reference TRBV11-1 and TRBJ2-7, reads EAEVAQSPRYKITEKSQAVAFWCDPISGHATLYWYRQILGQGPELLVQFQDESVVDDSQLPKDRFSAERLKGVDSTLKIQPAELGDSAMYLCASSLGVAAPYEQYFGPGTRLTVT.

Here the CDR3 DNA reads TGTGCCAGCAGCCAAAGGGGGACAGTCATGAACACTGAAGCTTTCTTT. As protein: CASSQRGTVMNTEAFF. The chain uses TRBV3-1 (or the pseudogene TRBV3-2) and TRBJ1-1, with 7 positions matching TRBD1. In germline, CDR1 is LGHDT, CDR2 YNNKEL (reference sequence). CDR3 length: 16 residues. J gave up 0 bases and V 2 bases, and 6 bases lay outside the gene matches.

The chain recombines TRBV12-3 or TRBV12-4 with TRBJ1-2; D gene ambiguous. This CDR3 is built from 13 residues. The V end was cut by 0 bases, the J end by 0 bases, with 2 bases between. For the CDR3, the DNA is TGTGCCAGCAGTTTAGCGGCTAACTATGGCTACACCTTC. Translating it yields CASSLAANYGYTF.

This sequence joins TRBV6-6 and TRBJ2-3, with D unresolved. Trimming took off 6 bases at V and 4 bases at J, with 14 bases between the two ends. CDR1 and CDR2 from the germline V gene are MNHNY and SVGAGI (reference sequence). The CDR3 spans 14 residues. This CDR3 reads CASRRQPLADTQYF. CDR3 coding DNA: TGTGCCAGCAGACGCCAACCCCTAGCAGATACGCAGTATTTT.

This chain joins TRBV6-1 and TRBJ1-2, with a tentative D call TRBD1 (5 bases). The germline V gene has CDR1 MNHNS and CDR2 SASEGT. V was shortened by 3 bases and J by 1 base, with 6 bases between the two germline ends. The CDR3 totals 13 residues. CDR3 coding DNA: TGTGCCAGCAGTGAGACAGTTAACTATGGCTACACCTTC. It encodes CASSETVNYGYTF.

V usage is TRBV6-6 and J usage is TRBJ2-1; a weak D match, TRBD2 (6 bases). CDR3 length: 16 amino acids. V was cut by 6 bases and J by 0 bases, with 15 bases left in between. Germline-derived CDR1 and CDR2 are MNHNY and SVGAGI (reference sequence). The chain's CDR3 is CASRHVGGSSYNEQFF. CDR3 bases: TGTGCCAGCAGACACGTCGGGGGTAGCTCCTACAATGAGCAGTTCTTC.

The chain has TRBV9 and TRBJ1-2; D not resolved. Germline V gene sequence: CDR1 SGDLS, CDR2 YYNGEE. V was cut by 0 bases and J by 2 bases, with 5 bases left in between. This CDR3 has 13 residues. CDR3 sequence: CASSVEHNYGYTF. CDR3 sequence (DNA): TGTGCCAGCAGCGTAGAACACAACTATGGCTACACCTTC.

The chain combines TRBV6-2 or TRBV6-3 with TRBJ1-1; no clear D. There are 14 residues in the CDR3. The ends were cut back, 3 bases at V and 1 base at J, with 9 bases in the middle. Per the germline V gene, CDR1 is MNHEY and CDR2 is SVGEGT. The CDR3 sequence is CASSYKGRNTEAFF. In DNA form, the CDR3 reads TGTGCCAGCAGTTATAAGGGCCGGAACACTGAAGCTTTCTTT.

The V call is TRBV6-5, the J call TRBJ2-5, with D perhaps matching TRBD2 (6 bases). This CDR3 is built from 15 residues. The V end lost 0 bases, the J end lost 4 bases, and 12 bases lay between the germline ends. In germline, CDR1 is MNHEY, CDR2 SVGAGI. CDR3 sequence: CASSYSREWLETQYF. CDR3 sequence (DNA): TGTGCCAGCAGTTACTCCCGGGAGTGGTTAGAGACCCAGTACTTC.

The J gene is TRBJ1-1, the V gene TRBV7-2, with TRBD1 matching 8 bases. From germline, CDR1 is SGHTA and CDR2 FQGNSA. The CDR3 sequence is 13 residues long. Unmatched junction bases numbered 9, after V lost 5 bases and J lost 10 bases. The CDR3 DNA follows: TGTGCCAGCAGCCGGGAGACAGGGGAAGCAGCTTTCTTT. This sequence encodes CASSRETGEAAFF. Combining the CDR3 with reference TRBV7-2 and TRBJ1-1 gives the whole variable domain GAGVSQSPSNKVTEKGKDVELRCDPISGHTALYWYRQSLGQGLEFLIYFQGNSAPDKSGLPSDRFSAERTGGSVSTLTIQRTQQEDSAVYLCASSRETGEAAFFGQGTRLTVV.

The chain combines TRBV3-1 (or the pseudogene TRBV3-2) with TRBJ2-4, with D hard to call. Germline CDR1 and CDR2: LGHDT and YNNKEL (reference sequence). The CDR3 is 15 amino acids. The ends were cut back, 1 base at V and 0 bases at J, with 7 bases in the middle. This chain's CDR3 is CASSQVVLAKNIQYF. CDR3 DNA: TGTGCCAGCAGCCAAGTAGTTCTAGCCAAAAACATTCAGTACTTC.

The V gene is TRBV4-2, the J gene TRBJ1-5; 7 nucleotides align to TRBD1. The germline CDR1 and CDR2 sequences are LGHNA and YNFKEQ. CDR3 length: 16 residues. V was clipped by 1 base and J by 3 bases; unmatched bases: 6. The CDR3 sequence: CASSQAPGGHNQPQHF. The CDR3 DNA follows: TGTGCCAGCAGCCAAGCCCCAGGGGGACACAATCAGCCCCAGCATTTT.